This TCR beta chain was obtained from a study of control samples from healthy donors and cancer patients. CDR1 and CDR2 (germline): LNHDA, SQIVND (reference sequence). CDR3 length: 16 amino acids. Trimming at V came to 6 bases and at J to 7 bases, leaving 14 bases not matched to a gene. This table comes from immunoSEQ multiplex PCR, and its TCRdb copy is limited to in-frame clones, with some not included. The sample shows around 150,000 clones, over 85% of them seen only once. The sample comprised blood. This chain connects TRBV19 to TRBJ1-5, with 8 bases matching TRBD1. The source is a woman between 40 and 55 years old in good health. CDR3 DNA sequence: TGTGCCAGTAGGGATACAGGGGGAAGATCGTACCAGCCCCAGCATTTT. Protein product: CASRDTGGRSYQPQHF.